Following are 23 T cell receptor beta chains from one sample sequenced in a study of cytomegalovirus exposure and HLA in healthy donors. The primer mix had 60 Vbeta and 13 Jbeta primers. The method was immunoSEQ multiplex PCR; TCRdb's version includes in-frame clones alone and lacks a portion of them. The sample carries 120,000 or so clones, roughly 86% recorded once. Input material: PBMCs. The receptors shown here come from a man aged 18-30 years in good health and CMV-seronegative.

The V gene is TRBV6-6, the J gene TRBJ2-7; TRBD1 aligns across 9 bases. V lost 6 bases and J lost 4; bases outside the gene matches: 10. The CDR3 covers 15 residues. Germline lookup yields CDR1 MNHNY and CDR2 SVGAGI (reference sequence). The CDR3 sequence is CASSPNDRGEYEQYF. Here the CDR3 DNA reads TGTGCCAGCAGCCCAAACGACAGGGGGGAGTACGAGCAGTACTTC.

The chain couples TRBV6-5 to TRBJ2-5; tentative D call: TRBD1 (5 bases). The J call may be in error: the DNA end matches TRBJ2-7 better. This CDR3 region has 12 residues. The V gene's germline CDR1 is MNHEY and CDR2 SVGAGI. The CDR3 coding sequence is TGTGCCAGCACCTCCGACAGCTACGAGCAGTACTTC. Translated: CASTSDSYEQYF.

The chain combines TRBV4-2 with TRBJ2-1; D unclear. Germline CDR1 is LGHNA and CDR2 is YNFKEQ. The CDR3 length is 15 residues. Trimming removed 2 bases at V and 4 bases at J, with 12 bases between. The CDR3 reads CASSQTEISYNEQFF. In nucleotides, the CDR3 is TGTGCCAGCAGCCAAACAGAGATAAGTTACAATGAGCAGTTCTTC.

This rearrangement joins TRBV5-6 to TRBJ1-2; 7 bases are a match to TRBD1. Losses at the gene ends were 2 bases for V and 8 bases for J; bases not matched to a gene: 12. The germline gives CDR1 SGHDT, CDR2 YYEEEE. The length of the CDR3 is 15 residues. In DNA form, the CDR3 reads TGTGCCAGCAGCTTCCAGCCGACAGGGTTGGGGGGCTACACCTTC. This gives the protein CASSFQPTGLGGYTF.

The gene calls are TRBV6-5 and TRBJ1-1; 8 bases are shared with TRBD1. In germline, CDR1 is MNHEY, CDR2 SVGAGI. V shed 0 bases, J shed 9 bases, and the junction held 9 bases outside the gene matches. This CDR3 is 15 amino acids long. Here the CDR3 reads CASSYSGAGGGKAFF. CDR3 sequence (DNA): TGTGCCAGCAGTTACTCGGGAGCAGGGGGCGGCAAAGCTTTCTTT.

The V gene is TRBV7-9, the J gene TRBJ2-5; D possibly corresponds to TRBD1 (6 bases). The CDR3 runs to 13 residues. CDR1 and CDR2 (germline): SEHNR, FQNEAQ (reference sequence). V lost 1 base to trimming and J lost 4 bases, with 7 bases between them. This CDR3 reads CASSLDRAETQYF. DNA of the CDR3: TGTGCCAGCAGCTTAGACAGGGCAGAGACCCAGTACTTC.

The chain recombines TRBV9 with TRBJ2-6; D gene unclear. With 0 bases removed from V and 4 bases from J, the gap between germline ends came to 5 bases. This CDR3 spans 14 amino acids. In germline, CDR1 is SGDLS, CDR2 YYNGEE. The CDR3 DNA follows: TGTGCCAGCAGCGTAGGGGCAGGGGCCAACGTCCTGACTTTC. It yields the protein CASSVGAGANVLTF.

J is TRBJ2-2 and V is TRBV10-1; 8 bases are shared with TRBD2. CDR1 is WNHNN, CDR2 SYGVQD, per germline (reference sequence). The ends lost 5 bases at V and 1 base at J; junction bases unmatched: 3. This CDR3 has 15 residues. The CDR3 here is CASSRAGGNTGELFF. In DNA, the CDR3 is TGCGCCAGCAGTCGGGCGGGGGGGAACACCGGGGAGCTGTTTTTT.

The rearrangement links TRBV6-5 to TRBJ1-6; TRBD1 is a possible D gene (6 bases). Germline V gene lookup returns CDR1 MNHEY and CDR2 SVGAGI. The V end was cut by 6 bases, the J end by 14 bases, with 14 bases between. CDR3 length: 12 residues. CDR3 sequence: CASSLDRETLHF. Here the CDR3 DNA reads TGTGCCAGCAGCTTGGACAGAGAGACCCTCCACTTT.

This clone was found once. This rearrangement joins TRBV7-2 to TRBJ1-5; D not resolved. This CDR3 has 13 residues. V dropped 5 bases and J dropped 4 bases, with 9 bases sitting between them. The V gene's germline CDR1 is SGHTA and CDR2 FQGNSA. The CDR3 region is CASSPQSNQPQHF. CDR3 nucleotide sequence: TGTGCCAGCAGCCCACAAAGTAATCAGCCCCAGCATTTT. The full variable domain, in which reference TRBV7-2 and TRBJ1-5 provide the parts outside the CDR3, is GAGVSQSPSNKVTEKGKDVELRCDPISGHTALYWYRQSLGQGLEFLIYFQGNSAPDKSGLPSDRFSAERTGGSVSTLTIQRTQQEDSAVYLCASSPQSNQPQHFGDGTRLSIL.

The chain carries TRBV5-1 and TRBJ2-1, with 11 bases aligning to TRBD2. This CDR3 spans 18 amino acids. J lost 1 base, V lost 0 bases, and 6 bases had no gene match. From germline, CDR1 is SGHRS and CDR2 YFSETQ. CDR3 in DNA: TGCGCCAGCAGCTTGGGACTAGCGGGACGAAAGTCCTACAATGAGCAGTTCTTC. Amino acid sequence: CASSLGLAGRKSYNEQFF.

The CDR3 region is CASSLVGQGSGGYTF. DNA for the CDR3: TGCGCCAGCAGCTTGGTTGGACAGGGGAGTGGAGGCTACACCTTC. The chain couples TRBV5-1 to TRBJ1-2; 9 bases align to TRBD1. The CDR3 has 15 residues. The germline V gene has CDR1 SGHRS and CDR2 YFSETQ. The J segment lost 8 bases and the V segment lost 0 bases, leaving 8 bases of the junction unmatched.

This rearrangement joins TRBV10-3 to TRBJ2-3; tentative D call: TRBD2 (6 bases). The CDR3 has 14 amino acids. V was clipped by 2 bases and J by 0 bases, with 6 bases between them. Per the germline V gene, CDR1 is ENHRY and CDR2 is SYGVKD. DNA for the CDR3: TGTGCCATCAGTGAGGGAGGGAGCACAGATACGCAGTATTTT. This encodes CAISEGGSTDTQYF.

The rearrangement uses TRBV4-1 and TRBJ2-6; the D gene is possibly TRBD1 (6 bases). Germline CDR1 reads MGHRA; CDR2 reads YSYEKL. The ends were cut back, 0 bases at V and 5 bases at J, with 11 bases in the middle. This CDR3 has 16 residues. The CDR3 protein is CASSQDWGLRANVLTF. The CDR3 DNA sequence: TGCGCCAGCAGCCAAGATTGGGGGCTCAGGGCCAACGTCCTGACTTTC.

The chain uses TRBV2 and TRBJ2-5; weak D call: TRBD1 (5 bases). CDR1 and CDR2 (germline): SNHLY, FYNNEI. The V gene lost 11 bases and the J gene lost 11 bases, with 27 bases spanning the gap. This CDR3 has 14 amino acids. The CDR3 loop reads CAYREVPRTGEQYF. The DNA of the CDR3 is TGTGCCTACAGAGAGGTGCCGCGAACAGGAGAGCAGTACTTC.

V gene TRBV5-6 combines with J gene TRBJ1-6, with 8 positions matching TRBD1. The CDR3 sequence is 15 residues long. CDR1 and CDR2 (germline): SGHDT, YYEEEE. The V gene end was trimmed by 0 bases and the J gene end by 8 bases; junction bases not matched to a gene: 4. The CDR3 spells CASSLGTGTHSPLHF. CDR3 nucleotides: TGTGCCAGCAGCTTGGGGACAGGGACGCATTCACCCCTCCACTTT.

This sequence joins TRBV5-1 and TRBJ1-4; D unclear. Germline loops: CDR1 SGHRS, CDR2 YFSETQ. Trimming stripped 4 bases from V and 2 bases from J, with 21 bases between. The CDR3 length is 18 residues. The DNA of the CDR3 is TGCGCCAGCAGCCCCGGGGTACGGGGAGGTGCGACTAATGAAAAACTGTTTTTT. This translates into CASSPGVRGGATNEKLFF.

V gene TRBV20-1 combines with J gene TRBJ1-2; D possibly corresponds to TRBD1 (6 bases). CDR1 is DFQATT, CDR2 SNEGSKA, per germline (reference sequence). Trimming removed 6 bases at V and 8 bases at J, with 13 bases between. The CDR3 runs to 11 residues. This CDR3 is CSALGGAGYTF. The CDR3 coding sequence is TGCAGTGCACTGGGGGGGGCCGGCTACACCTTC.

This chain joins TRBV6-5 and TRBJ1-1; 9 nucleotides align to TRBD1. The ends lost 5 bases at V and 4 bases at J; junction bases unmatched: 8. This CDR3 spans 15 amino acids. CDR1 is MNHEY and CDR2 is SVGAGI in the germline V gene. This chain's CDR3 is CASSHPQGATTEAFF. The DNA of the CDR3 is TGTGCCAGCAGTCACCCACAGGGGGCGACCACTGAAGCTTTCTTT.

V is TRBV19 and J is TRBJ2-1; a weak D match, TRBD2 (6 bases). The germline gives CDR1 LNHDA, CDR2 SQIVND (reference sequence). The CDR3 runs to 16 residues. Trimming shortened V by 5 bases and J by 0 bases, and 14 bases separated the two germline ends. This CDR3 is CASSPRAGSSYNEQFF. The CDR3 DNA sequence: TGTGCCAGTAGTCCGAGGGCGGGAAGCTCCTACAATGAGCAGTTCTTC.

The chain carries TRBV7-9 and TRBJ1-2, with a possible D match to TRBD1 (6 bases). The CDR3 is 14 amino acids. Looked up from germline, CDR1 is SEHNR and CDR2 is FQNEAQ (reference sequence). Trimming removed 3 bases from V and 6 bases from J, with 14 bases in between. The CDR3, as DNA: TGTGCCAGCAGCTTTAGTCGCGGGGGCGATGGCTACACCTTC. Encoded protein: CASSFSRGGDGYTF.

V and J are TRBV19 and TRBJ2-1, with 11 bases identical to TRBD1. Looked up from germline, CDR1 is LNHDA and CDR2 is SQIVND (reference sequence). V trimming: 3 bases; J trimming: 8 bases; junction bases outside the gene matches: 6. This CDR3 region has 15 residues. For the CDR3, the DNA is TGTGCCAGTAGTATCAGGACAGGGGGCCCAGATGAGCAGTTCTTC. As protein: CASSIRTGGPDEQFF.

This sequence joins TRBV6-5 and TRBJ2-3; D is possibly TRBD2 (5 bases). Germline assignment: CDR1 MNHEY and CDR2 SVGAGI. Between the trimmed V and J ends, which lost 8 bases and 4 bases, there was a span of 16 bases. The CDR3 has 14 amino acids. The CDR3 DNA is TGTGCCAGCCTGAACCTCTTCGGGGCAGATACGCAGTATTTT. As protein: CASLNLFGADTQYF.